These 24 T cell receptor beta chains share one sample of origin, sequenced in a study of regulatory T cells in long-lasting Graves disease. Specified time point: persistent/refractory GD, antithyroid drugs over 5 years with positive TRAb. From PBMCs, RNA was extracted and then used to make the TCR library. Relying on iRepertoire HTBI primers and Arm-PCR of CDR3 regions, the team built TCR beta libraries. TCRdb analysed the multiplex PCR reads with MiXCR anew, one entry per CDR3 protein. The table lists roughly 400,000 distinct CDR3 sequences, less than 25% of them singletons, with about 20% in the top ten. The material sequenced was peripheral blood mononuclear cells (PBMCs), taken when the disease was refractory, from a patient treated with antithyroid drugs. The receptor source for this set is a female donor with Graves disease.

This clonotype was seen a handful of times. V gene TRBV29-1 combines with J gene TRBJ2-7, with D maybe TRBD2 (5 bases). V was trimmed by 6 bases and J by 0 bases, leaving 18 bases between them. CDR1 and CDR2 (germline): SQVTM, ANQGSEA. The CDR3 runs to 15 residues. The CDR3 DNA reads as TGCAGCGTGGCCTTCGGAACGGGGAGCTCCTACGAGCAGTACTTC. This translates into CSVAFGTGSSYEQYF.

The rearrangement uses TRBV29-1 and TRBJ2-6; D not certain. Germline CDR1 is SQVTM and CDR2 is ANQGSEA. The CDR3 loop spans 13 amino acids. The V end was cut by 1 base, the J end by 4 bases, with 5 bases between. The DNA of the CDR3 is TGCAGCGTTGAAGCCTCCGGGGCCAACGTCCTGACTTTC. It codes for CSVEASGANVLTF.

Only one count was recorded for this clonotype. Being one base from a much bigger clone, this may be a read error. The limits of the CDR3 on the DNA are not certain, so only TCRdb's listed CDR3 is given. The chain uses TRBV27 and TRBJ1-1. The germline gives CDR1 MNHEY, CDR2 SMNVEV (reference sequence). The CDR3 length is 15 residues, termini included. CDR3 loop: CASSLWGGGNTEALF.

Only a few counts were recorded for this clonotype. The V call is TRBV28, the J call TRBJ1-5, with 9 bases matching TRBD1. This CDR3 spans 17 amino acids. Trimming cost V 5 bases and J 6 bases; bases outside gene matches: 14. Germline lookup yields CDR1 MDHEN and CDR2 SYDVKM. CDR3 DNA sequence: TGTGCCAGCAGTCCAGGACAGGGGAGCGGGCTAAGTCAGCCCCAGCATTTT. This encodes CASSPGQGSGLSQPQHF.

This clonotype has ten or more counts. The genes are TRBV28 and TRBJ1-2; TRBD1 might be the D (5 bases). The germline V and J ends were trimmed by 5 bases and 7 bases, with 32 bases remaining between them. Looked up from germline, CDR1 is MDHEN and CDR2 is SYDVKM. The CDR3 runs to 19 residues. The CDR3 sequence is CASSPPPSSVRGGGVGYTF. CDR3 DNA sequence: TGTGCCAGCAGTCCCCCCCCATCCTCCGTGAGGGGCGGAGGAGTTGGCTACACCTTC.

Notes on this clonotype: A single base separates this from a much larger clone, so it may be a read error. The chain is built from TRBV7-9 and TRBJ1-4; 7 nucleotides align to TRBD1. The germline gives CDR1 SEHNR, CDR2 FQNEAQ (reference sequence). The CDR3 runs to 15 residues. Written as DNA, the CDR3 is TGTGCCAACAGCCCGGTGACAGGGTCATATGAAAAACTGTTTTTT. Protein: CANSPVTGSYEKLFF.

This clonotype was recorded a few times. The V call is TRBV7-9, the J call TRBJ2-7; no reliable D call. The length of the CDR3 is 15 residues. CDR1 is SEHNR, CDR2 FQNEAQ, per germline (reference sequence). Trimming removed 2 bases from V and 3 bases from J, with 14 bases in between. The CDR3 coding sequence is TGTGCCAGCAGCTTAAGTCGACAAAACAACTACGAGCAGTACTTC. It encodes CASSLSRQNNYEQYF.

The V gene is TRBV11-2, the J gene TRBJ2-2; 9 bases fit TRBD2. V was clipped by 4 bases and J by 4 bases; unmatched bases: 4. The germline CDR1 and CDR2 sequences are SGHAT and FQNNGV. CDR3 length: 15 amino acids. This CDR3 reads CASSSRLAVTGELFF. CDR3 nucleotide sequence: TGTGCCAGCAGCTCAAGACTAGCGGTCACCGGGGAGCTGTTTTTT.

There are many counts of this clonotype. The CDR3 nucleotides are TGCGCCAGCAGCTTCGACTACCGGGACAGGGGAAAAGCAAACTACGAGCAGTACTTC. This sequence encodes CASSFDYRDRGKANYEQYF. The chain joins TRBV5-1 to TRBJ2-7; TRBD1 aligns across 10 bases. The junction had 17 bases not matched to a gene; V was cut back by 2 bases and J by 3 bases. This CDR3 contains 19 residues. Per germline, CDR1 SGHRS and CDR2 YFSETQ.

The chain recombines TRBV6-2 or TRBV6-3 with TRBJ2-7; 8 bases are a match to TRBD1. Germline CDR1 MNHEY, CDR2 SVGEGT. With V trimmed by 0 bases and J by 7 bases, 8 bases remained unmatched. This CDR3 has 15 amino acids. DNA of the CDR3: TGTGCCAGCAGTTACTCGGGACAGGTTTTTGTAGAGCAGTACTTC. Residues: CASSYSGQVFVEQYF.

This clonotype was seen ten or more times. V is TRBV28 and J is TRBJ2-7, with D maybe TRBD2 (5 bases). CDR1 is MDHEN, CDR2 SYDVKM, per germline. Between the trimmed V and J ends, which lost 5 bases and 3 bases, there was a span of 38 bases. There are 22 residues in the CDR3. Here the CDR3 reads CASSTYRYGVKATEIGFYEQYF. The CDR3 DNA reads as TGTGCCAGCAGTACTTATCGTTACGGGGTGAAGGCCACAGAGATTGGATTCTACGAGCAGTACTTC.

This clonotype was detected only a few times. The chain combines TRBV12-3 or TRBV12-4 with TRBJ2-6; TRBD2 might be the D (6 bases). The CDR3 length is 18 residues. V was pared by 8 bases and J by 0 bases, with 20 bases between. The CDR3 coding sequence is TGTGCCAGCGGTCCTACCGGGACTCAAAACTCTGGGGCCAACGTCCTGACTTTC. As protein: CASGPTGTQNSGANVLTF.

A few counts support this clonotype. The V and J genes are TRBV20-1 and TRBJ2-7, with 10 bases lining up with TRBD2. CDR1 and CDR2 from the germline V gene are DFQATT and SNEGSKA (reference sequence). CDR3 length: 16 amino acids. V shed 6 bases, J shed 0 bases, and the junction held 11 bases outside the gene matches. CDR3 nucleotides: TGCAGTGCCGAGGCCGGACTAGCGGAACACTCCTACGAGCAGTACTTC. It is translated as CSAEAGLAEHSYEQYF.

This clonotype was recorded many times. The J gene is TRBJ1-1, the V gene TRBV28, with D unresolved. The CDR3 totals 10 residues. CDR1 is MDHEN and CDR2 is SYDVKM in the germline V gene. The V gene lost 10 bases and the J gene lost 4 bases, with 7 bases spanning the gap. CDR3 amino acids: CATAGTEAFF. DNA of the CDR3: TGTGCCACCGCCGGCACTGAAGCTTTCTTT.

Only a few counts were recorded for this clonotype. The chain employs TRBV6-1 and TRBJ2-7; 12 bases are a match to TRBD2. The ends lost 4 bases at V and 0 bases at J; junction bases unmatched: 4. The germline V gene has CDR1 MNHNS and CDR2 SASEGT. This CDR3 is 16 amino acids long. The CDR3: CASSGLAGASSYEQYF. The DNA for the CDR3 is TGTGCCAGCAGTGGACTAGCGGGAGCCAGCTCCTACGAGCAGTACTTC.

The CDR3, as DNA: TGCAGTGCTAGACCCCCGGACAGGGGCGCTGGGGCCAACGTCCTGACTTTC. Its translation is CSARPPDRGAGANVLTF. The chain uses TRBV20-1 and TRBJ2-6, with 9 bases that match TRBD1. The CDR3 contains 17 residues. Germline CDR1 is DFQATT and CDR2 is SNEGSKA (reference sequence). J gave up 2 bases and V 2 bases, and 7 bases lay outside the gene matches.

The genes are TRBV18 and TRBJ1-4; D not resolved. There are 15 residues in the CDR3. Trimming took off 0 bases at V and 0 bases at J, with 5 bases between the two ends. Germline V gives CDR1 KGHSH, CDR2 LQKENI. The CDR3 here is CASSPPGTTNEKLFF. CDR3 nucleotides: TGTGCCAGCTCACCACCGGGGACAACTAATGAAAAACTGTTTTTT.

This clonotype has only a few counts. Lacking the conserved final phenylalanine or tryptophan, this CDR3 likely reflects a read error. DNA for the CDR3: TGTGCCAGCAGTTTACTGGGGCTGGGCAATCAGCCCCAGCATCTT. As protein: CASSLLGLGNQPQHL. J is TRBJ1-5 and V is TRBV27, with a possible D match to TRBD1 (5 bases). CDR1 is MNHEY and CDR2 is SMNVEV in the germline V gene (reference sequence). Trimming took 2 bases from V and 2 from J, leaving 10 bases between them. CDR3 length: 15 amino acids.

This clonotype occurred many times. This chain connects TRBV15 to TRBJ2-5, with 12 bases fitting TRBD2. CDR3 length: 15 amino acids. Germline V gene data show CDR1 as LNHNV and CDR2 as YYDKDF (reference sequence). The V segment lost 5 bases and the J segment 5 bases; nucleotides outside the gene matches: 6. Here the CDR3 reads CATSARLAGVETQYF. In DNA form, the CDR3 reads TGTGCCACCAGCGCCCGACTAGCGGGAGTGGAGACCCAGTACTTC.

This clonotype showed up many times. The chain is built from TRBV6-1 and TRBJ2-5; 7 nucleotides line up with TRBD2. Trimming at V came to 8 bases and at J to 5 bases, leaving 5 bases not matched to a gene. The CDR3 totals 12 residues. Germline CDR1 and CDR2: MNHNS and SASEGT. Here the CDR3 reads CASGLVAETQYF. CDR3 DNA: TGTGCCAGCGGACTAGTGGCGGAGACCCAGTACTTC.

This clonotype was found many times. The rearrangement uses TRBV18 and TRBJ1-1; no clear D gene. The CDR3 totals 13 residues. V was clipped by 3 bases and J by 1 base, with 6 bases between them. The V gene's germline CDR1 is KGHSH and CDR2 LQKENI. The CDR3 loop reads CASSPTANTEAFF. The DNA for the CDR3 is TGTGCCAGCTCACCTACAGCGAACACTGAAGCTTTCTTT.

The chain joins TRBV30 to TRBJ1-5; TRBD1 aligns across 10 bases. CDR3 length: 13 amino acids. V shed 5 bases and J 10 bases; nucleotides not matched to a gene: 8. CDR1 and CDR2 from the germline V gene are GTSNPN and SVGIG (reference sequence). CDR3 loop: CAWERDRGDPQHF. The CDR3 DNA sequence: TGTGCCTGGGAAAGGGACAGGGGAGACCCCCAGCATTTT.

As concerns this clonotype: An end of the junction does not agree with germline; a read error may underlie this. The CDR3 region is CSALFERVPQEAQYF. The CDR3 bases are TGCAGTGCCCTATTTGAGCGGGTCCCACAAGAGGCCCAGTACTTC. The rearrangement joins TRBV20-1 to TRBJ2-5, with D possibly TRBD2 on 6 matching bases. The CDR3 runs 15 residues. In germline, CDR1 is DFQATT, CDR2 SNEGSKA (reference sequence).

The chain joins TRBV6-2 or TRBV6-3 to TRBJ1-1; D may be TRBD1 (5 bases). The length of the CDR3 is 16 residues. Deletions cut 5 bases from V and 6 bases from J, with 22 bases between. Germline CDR1 and CDR2: MNHEY and SVGEGT. The CDR3 DNA reads as TGTGCCAGCAGTGAAGTCGGGGCCAGGTCTCTGTCTGAAGCTTTCTTT. It encodes CASSEVGARSLSEAFF.